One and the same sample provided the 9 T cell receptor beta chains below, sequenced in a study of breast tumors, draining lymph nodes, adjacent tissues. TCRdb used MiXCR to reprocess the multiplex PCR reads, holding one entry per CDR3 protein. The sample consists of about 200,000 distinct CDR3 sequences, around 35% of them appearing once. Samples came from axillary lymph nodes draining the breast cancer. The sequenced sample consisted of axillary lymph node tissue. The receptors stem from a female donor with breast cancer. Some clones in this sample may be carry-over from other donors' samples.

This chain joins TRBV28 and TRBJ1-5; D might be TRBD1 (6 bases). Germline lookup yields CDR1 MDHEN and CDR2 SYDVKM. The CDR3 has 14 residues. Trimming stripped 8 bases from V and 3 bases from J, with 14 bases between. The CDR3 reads CASRGAKFNQPQHF. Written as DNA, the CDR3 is TGTGCCAGCCGGGGGGCTAAATTCAATCAGCCCCAGCATTTT.

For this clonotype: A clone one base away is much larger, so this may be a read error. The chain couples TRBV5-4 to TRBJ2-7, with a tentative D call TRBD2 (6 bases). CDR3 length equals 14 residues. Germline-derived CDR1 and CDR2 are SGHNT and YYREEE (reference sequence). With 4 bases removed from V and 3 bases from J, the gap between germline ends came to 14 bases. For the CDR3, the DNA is TGTGCCAGCAGCAAGGGCGGGGCGTACTACGAGCAGTACTTC. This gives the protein CASSKGGAYYEQYF.

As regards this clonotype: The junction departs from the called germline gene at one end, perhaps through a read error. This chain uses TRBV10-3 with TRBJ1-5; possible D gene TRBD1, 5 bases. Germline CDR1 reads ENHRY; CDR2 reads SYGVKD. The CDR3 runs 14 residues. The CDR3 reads CASSYSSGIQTQHF. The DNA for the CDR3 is TGTGCCAGCAGTTACTCGTCAGGGATTCAGACCCAGCATTTT.

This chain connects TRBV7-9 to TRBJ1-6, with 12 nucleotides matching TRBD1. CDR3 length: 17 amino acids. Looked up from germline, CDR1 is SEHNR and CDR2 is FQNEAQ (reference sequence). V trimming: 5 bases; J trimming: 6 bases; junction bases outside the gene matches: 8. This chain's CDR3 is CASSPMGQGAVNSPLHF. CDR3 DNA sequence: TGTGCCAGCAGCCCCATGGGACAGGGGGCCGTTAATTCACCCCTCCACTTT.

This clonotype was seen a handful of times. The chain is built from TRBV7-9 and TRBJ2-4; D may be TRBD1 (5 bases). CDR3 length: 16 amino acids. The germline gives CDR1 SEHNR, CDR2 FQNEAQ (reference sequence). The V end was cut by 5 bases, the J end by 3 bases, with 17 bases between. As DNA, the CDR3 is TGTGCCAGCAGCGCCCCCGGCAGGGTTGGCAAAAACATTCAGTACTTC. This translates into CASSAPGRVGKNIQYF.

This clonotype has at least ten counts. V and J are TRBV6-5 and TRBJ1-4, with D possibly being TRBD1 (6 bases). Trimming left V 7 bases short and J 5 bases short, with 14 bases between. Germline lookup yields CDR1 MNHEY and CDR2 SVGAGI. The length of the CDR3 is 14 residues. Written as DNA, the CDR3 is TGTGCCAGCAAGCAGGGGTCGAGGAATGAAAAACTGTTTTTT. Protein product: CASKQGSRNEKLFF.

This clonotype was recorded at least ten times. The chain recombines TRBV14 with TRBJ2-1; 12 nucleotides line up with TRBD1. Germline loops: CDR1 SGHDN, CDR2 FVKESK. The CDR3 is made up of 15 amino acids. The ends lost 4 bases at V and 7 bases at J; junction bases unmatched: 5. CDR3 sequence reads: CASSRQGQGANEQFF. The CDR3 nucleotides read TGTGCCAGCAGCCGCCAGGGACAGGGGGCGAATGAGCAGTTCTTC.

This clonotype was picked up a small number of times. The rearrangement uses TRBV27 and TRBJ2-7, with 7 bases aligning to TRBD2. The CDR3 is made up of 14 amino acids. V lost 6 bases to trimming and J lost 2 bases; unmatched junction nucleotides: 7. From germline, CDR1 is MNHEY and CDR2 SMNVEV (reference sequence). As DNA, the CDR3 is TGTGCCAGCAGGAGTGGAGGGAGGGCCTACGAGCAGTACTTC. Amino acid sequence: CASRSGGRAYEQYF.

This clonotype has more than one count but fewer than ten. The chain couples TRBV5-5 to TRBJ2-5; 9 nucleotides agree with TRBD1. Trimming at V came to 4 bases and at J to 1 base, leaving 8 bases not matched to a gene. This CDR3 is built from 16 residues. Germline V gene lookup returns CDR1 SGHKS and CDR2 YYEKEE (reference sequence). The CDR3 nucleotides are TGTGCCAGCAGCACGCCCGGGACAGGGCTCCAAGAGACCCAGTACTTC. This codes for CASSTPGTGLQETQYF.